Listed below are T cell receptor beta chains from one sample, sequenced in a study of cytomegalovirus exposure and HLA in healthy donors. Clones were sequenced by immunoSEQ multiplex PCR, and TCRdb holds only the in-frame ones, with some missing. Of approximately 170,000 clones in the sample, 85% are singletons; the top ten hold 1%. The specimen was PBMCs. The receptors originated from a boy younger than 10 in good health and CMV-seronegative. The conserved cysteine and the conserved F or W are not part of the CDR3 here. The D gene is left open where the match is weak. Size values are once, few and many counts, or a class for expanded clones, and some rows have none.

D	V	J	size	CDR3
TRBD1	TRBV6-1	TRBJ1-1	.	ASKAPTGGWTEAF
TRBD1	TRBV2	TRBJ1-1	.	ASPGGTEAF
TRBD1	TRBV2	TRBJ1-4	.	AVQGGHEKLF
.	TRBV28	TRBJ1-2	.	ASSSLQGSYGYT
TRBD1	TRBV28	TRBJ1-1	few	ASNPQGAHTEAF
TRBD2	TRBV28	TRBJ2-7	.	ASSSPTSGSQEQY
.	TRBV19	TRBJ2-1	.	ASRPPVSPSGYRFAYNEQF
.	TRBV6-1	TRBJ1-2	.	ASSEYWTSDGYT
.	TRBV1	TRBJ1-2	.	TSSQASAGDLLGYGYT
.	TRBV2	TRBJ2-1	once	ASSASTRWNEQF
.	TRBV5-1	TRBJ1-4	.	ASSLGTATNEKLF
.	TRBV6-1	TRBJ1-4	.	ASRRQYNEKLF
TRBD1	TRBV15	TRBJ1-5	.	ATSRVGTGVNQPQH
TRBD1	TRBV28	TRBJ1-1	.	ASRSDRASEAF
.	TRBV7-9	TRBJ2-5	.	SSSITQKTQY
.	TRBV4-2	TRBJ2-1	few	ASSQGGVNEQF
.	TRBV5-4	TRBJ1-6	once	ASSLEGGSSPLH
.	TRBV28	TRBJ2-1	.	ASSLGRMDNEQF
TRBD1	TRBV5-8	TRBJ2-7	.	ASSFGQDAYEQY
.	TRBV21-1	TRBJ1-4	.	ASGRQGRSTNEKLF
.	TRBV10-1	TRBJ1-1	.	ASSKGVWSGTEAF
.	TRBV2	TRBJ1-1	.	ASRPGVANTEAF
.	TRBV6-6	TRBJ1-5	.	ASSARQAPNQPQH
.	TRBV29-1	TRBJ2-1	.	SVSRLDSYEQF
.	TRBV14	TRBJ2-5	.	ASSHRETQY
.	TRBV5-3	TRBJ1-1	few	ARSSPRDTEAF
TRBD1	TRBV6-6	TRBJ2-5	once	ASSYGGTVQETQY
.	TRBV15	TRBJ1-6	.	ATSNQGASPLH
.	TRBV5-1	TRBJ2-1	.	ASTPPAHTSSYNEQF
TRBD1	TRBV6-6	TRBJ1-5	.	ASSYSIGTGDQPQH
.	TRBV19	TRBJ1-1	.	ASSAYLIY
.	TRBV5-1	TRBJ1-1	.	ASSTVQNTEAF
.	TRBV28	TRBJ2-7	.	ASSYPITSADPNEQY
.	TRBV4-1	TRBJ2-3	.	ASSQDGPGGDTQY
.	TRBV5-4	TRBJ1-1	.	ASSAPGQGNTEAF
.	TRBV20-1	TRBJ2-7	.	SAGVPREQY
TRBD2	TRBV13	TRBJ2-5	.	ASSFPLLRGGGETQY
.	TRBV27	TRBJ2-7	once	ASSFNPLYREY
.	TRBV7-9	TRBJ2-7	.	ASSPSAFSYEQY
.	TRBV7-9	TRBJ2-3	.	ASSSARVGGGTDTQY
TRBD2	TRBV2	TRBJ2-3	.	ASTRGTSPDTQY